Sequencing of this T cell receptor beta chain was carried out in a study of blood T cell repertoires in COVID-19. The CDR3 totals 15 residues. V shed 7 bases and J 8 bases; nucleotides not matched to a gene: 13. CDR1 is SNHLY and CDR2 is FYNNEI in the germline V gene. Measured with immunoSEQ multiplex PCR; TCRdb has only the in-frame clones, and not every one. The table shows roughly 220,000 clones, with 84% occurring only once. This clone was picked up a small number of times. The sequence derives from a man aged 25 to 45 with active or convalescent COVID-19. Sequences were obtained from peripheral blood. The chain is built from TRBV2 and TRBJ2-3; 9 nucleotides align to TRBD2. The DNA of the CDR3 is TGTGCCAGCAACCCCGGGGTAGCGGGGGCCGGTACGCAGTATTTT. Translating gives CASNPGVAGAGTQYF.